These 25 T cell receptor beta chains originate from one sample sequenced in a study of cytomegalovirus exposure and HLA in healthy donors. The PCR employed 60 Vbeta primers together with 13 Jbeta primers. Profiling relied on immunoSEQ multiplex PCR, and the TCRdb table lists in-frame clones only, not all of them. The repertoire consists of fewer than 350,000 clones, with 70% to 90% occurring once and the leading ten covering roughly 2%. The sequenced material came from PBMCs. These receptors came from a woman aged 18 to 35 in good health and CMV-seronegative.

The chain recombines TRBV2 with TRBJ2-7; D gene ambiguous. Germline CDR1 is SNHLY and CDR2 is FYNNEI. V shed 10 bases and J shed 2 bases, with 12 bases lying between them. CDR3 length equals 12 residues. The DNA for the CDR3 is TGTGCCACGGAGTACCGGACCTACGAGCAGTACTTC. Translated: CATEYRTYEQYF.

This chain connects TRBV5-1 to TRBJ2-5, with 10 bases aligning to TRBD2. This CDR3 has 15 residues. Trimming at V came to 3 bases and at J to 0 bases, leaving 2 bases not matched to a gene. Germline assignment: CDR1 SGHRS and CDR2 YFSETQ. CDR3 sequence: CASSYGTSDQETQYF. The CDR3 coding sequence is TGCGCCAGCAGCTACGGGACTAGCGACCAAGAGACCCAGTACTTC.

The rearrangement joins TRBV6-6 to TRBJ1-6; D uncertain. The V end was cut by 0 bases, the J end by 8 bases, with 5 bases between. This CDR3 contains 13 residues. Germline V gives CDR1 MNHNY, CDR2 SVGAGI (reference sequence). In DNA, the CDR3 is TGTGCCAGCAGTTACTCGGGAGATTCACCCCTCCACTTT. It codes for CASSYSGDSPLHF.

The chain employs TRBV19 and TRBJ2-5, with D perhaps matching TRBD1 (5 bases). CDR1 and CDR2 from the germline V gene are LNHDA and SQIVND (reference sequence). V was pared by 1 base and J by 0 bases, with 6 bases between. This CDR3 has 14 residues. CDR3 DNA sequence: TGTGCCAGTAGTATAGCAGGGAACCAAGAGACCCAGTACTTC. Encoded protein: CASSIAGNQETQYF.

The chain uses TRBV2 and TRBJ1-6; 9 positions agree with TRBD1. This CDR3 has 15 amino acids. V lost 7 bases to trimming and J lost 7 bases; unmatched junction nucleotides: 8. Germline CDR1 SNHLY, CDR2 FYNNEI. The CDR3 sequence is CASTEDRGRNSPLHF. The CDR3 nucleotides are TGTGCCAGCACTGAGGACAGGGGACGGAATTCACCCCTCCACTTT.

The rearrangement uses TRBV5-1 and TRBJ1-2; tentatively, D is TRBD1 (5 bases). The CDR3 extends over 13 amino acids. Trimming pared 4 bases from V and 8 bases from J, leaving 15 bases between. The germline V gene encodes CDR1 SGHRS and CDR2 YFSETQ. Here the CDR3 reads CASSVGDSRGYTF. CDR3 bases: TGCGCCAGCAGCGTCGGGGACTCAAGGGGCTACACCTTC. The whole variable domain, remainder taken from reference TRBV5-1 and TRBJ1-2, is KAGVTQTPRYLIKTRGQQVTLSCSPISGHRSVSWYQQTPGQGLQFLFEYFSETQRNKGNFPGRFSGRQFSNSRSEMNVSTLELGDSALYLCASSVGDSRGYTFGSGTRLTVV.

Only a few counts were recorded for this clone. The rearrangement links TRBV6-5 to TRBJ1-6, with a weak D call TRBD1 (5 bases). This CDR3 is 14 amino acids long. CDR1 is MNHEY, CDR2 SVGAGI, per germline. Trimming pared 6 bases from V and 7 bases from J, leaving 13 bases between. CDR3 in DNA: TGTGCCAGCAGCTGGGAGGGGAGGAATTCACCCCTCCACTTT. Its translation is CASSWEGRNSPLHF.

The CDR3 is CASKHSGRSSYEQYF. CDR3 sequence (DNA): TGTGCCAGCAAACATAGCGGGCGCAGCTCCTACGAGCAGTACTTC. The chain is built from TRBV6-6 and TRBJ2-7, with 7 bases that match TRBD2. This CDR3 has 15 amino acids. J lost 0 bases, V lost 7 bases, and 9 bases had no gene match. Germline V lookup: CDR1 MNHNY, CDR2 SVGAGI (reference sequence).

V gene TRBV6-5 combines with J gene TRBJ2-7, with D possibly matching TRBD1 (5 bases). This CDR3 spans 13 amino acids. Germline lookup yields CDR1 MNHEY and CDR2 SVGAGI. V was clipped by 2 bases and J by 2 bases, with 7 bases between them. The CDR3: CASSYQGPYEQYF. For the CDR3, the DNA is TGTGCCAGCAGTTACCAGGGCCCCTACGAGCAGTACTTC.

Points on this clone: An end of the junction differs from the germline gene, which may be a read error. The CDR3 spells CSSSLTDLSYTF. In nucleotides, the CDR3 is TGTTCCAGCAGCTTGACAGATTTGAGCTACACCTTC. The chain joins TRBV7-9 to TRBJ1-2; TRBD1 is a possible D gene (5 bases). Germline V lookup: CDR1 SEHNR, CDR2 FQNEAQ (reference sequence). CDR3 length: 12 residues.

This chain joins TRBV25-1 and TRBJ2-7, with 9 bases matching TRBD1. Germline CDR1 MGHDK, CDR2 SYGVNS. The CDR3 runs to 15 residues. V shed 6 bases and J 4 bases; nucleotides not matched to a gene: 10. This CDR3 reads CASSPQGTGSYEQYF. The CDR3, as DNA: TGTGCCAGCAGCCCTCAGGGGACAGGGTCTTACGAGCAGTACTTC.

V and J are TRBV11-1 and TRBJ2-1, with TRBD2 matching 7 bases. The ends lost 0 bases at V and 2 bases at J; junction bases unmatched: 10. The germline CDR1 and CDR2 sequences are SGHAT and FQDESV (reference sequence). This CDR3 has 18 amino acids. This chain's CDR3 is CASSLAEGRGNTYNEQFF. As DNA, the CDR3 is TGTGCCAGCAGCTTAGCGGAGGGGCGGGGGAACACCTACAATGAGCAGTTCTTC.

Concerning this clone itself: Other DNA sequences of this sample code for an identical CDR3. This chain uses TRBV6-5 with TRBJ1-1, with D unresolved. Trimming took 5 bases from V and 3 from J, leaving 4 bases between them. The germline V gene encodes CDR1 MNHEY and CDR2 SVGAGI. The CDR3 runs 11 residues. CDR3 DNA: TGTGCCAGCAGTCGCGACACTGAAGCTTTCTTT. Its translation is CASSRDTEAFF.

V and J are TRBV13 and TRBJ2-2; 9 positions match TRBD2. The germline CDR1 and CDR2 sequences are PRHDT and FYEKMQ (reference sequence). CDR3 length: 15 residues. Trimming at V came to 0 bases and at J to 5 bases, leaving 1 base not matched to a gene. CDR3 in amino acids: CASSLGAGGTGELFF. The CDR3 DNA reads as TGTGCCAGCAGCTTAGGGGCGGGGGGGACCGGGGAGCTGTTTTTT.

V and J are TRBV13 and TRBJ1-5; TRBD1 might be the D (5 bases). Germline lookup yields CDR1 PRHDT and CDR2 FYEKMQ (reference sequence). The CDR3 covers 15 residues. V lost 0 bases to trimming and J lost 4 bases, with 10 bases between them. Here the CDR3 DNA reads TGTGCCAGCAGCTTAGGGGGGCGGGAAAATCAGCCCCAGCATTTT. Its protein is CASSLGGRENQPQHF.

J is TRBJ1-5 and V is TRBV7-8, with a possible D match to TRBD1 (6 bases). The CDR3 loop spans 14 amino acids. Germline V gives CDR1 SGHVS, CDR2 FQNEAQ. The ends were cut back, 2 bases at V and 7 bases at J, with 12 bases in the middle. The DNA of the CDR3 is TGTGCCAGCAGCTTAAGGCAAGGGGGACAGCCCCAGCATTTT. Translation: CASSLRQGGQPQHF.

This clone appeared a single time. The chain combines TRBV6-4 with TRBJ1-2; 7 bases are shared with TRBD1. This CDR3 comprises 14 residues. Looked up from germline, CDR1 is MRHNA and CDR2 is SNTAGT. The ends lost 0 bases at V and 8 bases at J; junction bases unmatched: 6. This CDR3 is CASSDSLTGNGYTF. The CDR3 DNA reads as TGTGCCAGCAGTGACTCCCTGACAGGGAACGGCTACACCTTC.

The chain combines TRBV7-3 with TRBJ2-3; 10 nucleotides line up with TRBD2. CDR1 SGHTA and CDR2 FQGTGA come from the germline V gene. This CDR3 has 16 residues. Trimming at V came to 5 bases and at J to 3 bases, leaving 8 bases not matched to a gene. The CDR3 DNA is TGTGCCAGCAGCCCCAATCCGGGACTAGCGACAGATACGCAGTATTTT. Its protein product is CASSPNPGLATDTQYF. Full variable domain (rest looked up from reference TRBV7-3 and TRBJ2-3): GAGVSQTPSNKVTEKGKYVELRCDPISGHTALYWYRQSLGQGPEFLIYFQGTGAADDSGLPNDRFFAVRPEGSVSTLKIQRTERGDSAVYLCASSPNPGLATDTQYFGPGTRLTVL.

The chain links TRBV5-1 to TRBJ2-1; tentative D call: TRBD2 (5 bases). With 7 bases removed from V and 13 bases from J, the gap between germline ends came to 24 bases. The CDR3 spans 14 residues. In germline, CDR1 is SGHRS, CDR2 YFSETQ. CDR3 loop: CASLNLPGDYNQFF. The CDR3 nucleotides read TGCGCCAGCCTTAACTTGCCAGGTGACTATAATCAGTTCTTC.

The chain joins TRBV5-8 to TRBJ2-5; 7 bases fit TRBD1. CDR3 size: 15 residues. The trim removed 5 bases at V and 5 bases at J, leaving 12 bases unmatched. CDR1 is SGHTS, CDR2 YDEGEE, per germline. Here the CDR3 DNA reads TGTGCCAGCAGATCGGACAGGCTTCGGATTGAGACCCAGTACTTC. Its translation is CASRSDRLRIETQYF.

The chain links TRBV30 to TRBJ1-5; D gene unclear. The ends were cut back, 0 bases at V and 5 bases at J, with 11 bases in the middle. The germline gives CDR1 GTSNPN, CDR2 SVGIG (reference sequence). This CDR3 has 14 amino acids. The CDR3 here is CAWSVKWGDQPQHF. The CDR3 DNA follows: TGTGCCTGGAGTGTAAAATGGGGAGATCAGCCCCAGCATTTT.

This sequence joins TRBV10-3 and TRBJ2-5; D perhaps matches TRBD1 (6 bases). Germline CDR1 ENHRY, CDR2 SYGVKD. Trimming cost V 10 bases and J 0 bases, with 12 bases left between them. The CDR3 runs 13 residues. Written as DNA, the CDR3 is TGTGCCACCGCAACAGGGTACCAAGAGACCCAGTACTTC. It specifies CATATGYQETQYF.

A word on this clone: Mismatch with germline at one junction end may stem from a read error. The chain employs TRBV2 and TRBJ1-4; D is possibly TRBD1 (5 bases). From germline, CDR1 is SNHLY and CDR2 FYNNEI. CDR3 size: 15 residues. The CDR3 bases are TGTGCCAGCAGTACGGGCCCAGGGAACAAGGAAAGACTGTTTTTT. Protein product: CASSTGPGNKERLFF.

This rearrangement joins TRBV6-1 to TRBJ2-3; 8 bases fit TRBD1. The germline gives CDR1 MNHNS, CDR2 SASEGT. CDR3 length: 15 amino acids. Losses at the gene ends were 6 bases for V and 3 bases for J; bases not matched to a gene: 8. CDR3 DNA sequence: TGTGCCAGCAGACAACGGACAGGGAGTACAGATACGCAGTATTTT. It codes for CASRQRTGSTDTQYF.

Remarks on this clone: A read error may account for a junction end that differs from germline. The chain has TRBV7-9 and TRBJ2-7; TRBD2 might be the D (6 bases). Germline CDR1 SEHNR, CDR2 FQNEAQ (reference sequence). The CDR3 is 14 residues long. CDR3 coding DNA: TGTTCCAGCAGCTTAGATATCCCGGGGGTCGAGCAGTACTTC. Translated: CSSSLDIPGVEQYF.